This T cell receptor beta chain was found in a study of neoadjuvant anti-PD-1 for oral cavity cancer. Study details: Before surgery, most patients got three to four biweekly 3 mg/kg nivolumab doses.

No culture or expansion preceded analysis of these blood cells. Most PBMC samples had roughly 0.5 ug input DNA in six replicates. The method was immunoSEQ multiplex PCR; TCRdb's version includes in-frame clones alone and lacks a portion of them. The sample contains 15,000 to 20,000 clones, around 76% of which appear only once. The CDR3 runs 15 residues. Germline CDR1 is SGHVS and CDR2 is FNYEAQ. V was clipped by 1 base and J by 0 bases, with 9 bases between them. Study results and caveats: Post-nivolumab, blood T cell clonality was significantly elevated in non-responders.

In regard to this clone: The target antigen is unknown.

The V and J genes are TRBV7-6 and TRBJ1-1; D unclear. The sequence was collected from a person between 40 and 80 years old with oral cavity squamous cell carcinoma. Sample: PBMCs, taken before nivolumab (anti-PD-1) treatment. DNA of the CDR3: TGTGCCAGCAGCTTAGTAGGCGGGGTGAACACTGAAGCTTTCTTT. This codes for CASSLVGGVNTEAFF. The variable domain in full, with the rest retrieved from reference TRBV7-6 and TRBJ1-1, is GAGVSQSPRYKVTKRGQDVALRCDPISGHVSLYWYRQALGQGPEFLTYFNYEAQQDKSGLPNDRFSAERPEGSISTLTIQRTEQRDSAMYRCASSLVGGVNTEAFFGQGTRLTVV.